Following are 23 T cell receptor beta chains from one sample sequenced in a study of cytomegalovirus exposure and HLA in healthy donors. TCRdb's copy holds only in-frame clones and misses some; the assay was immunoSEQ multiplex PCR. This sample has under 140,000 clones; roughly 87% occur once, and the top ten carry 1.5% to 2%. Material: PBMCs. Every receptor here comes from a woman in her late teens or twenties in good health and CMV-seronegative.

The rearrangement links TRBV30 to TRBJ2-2; 8 bases align to TRBD1. The ends lost 5 bases at V and 2 bases at J; junction bases unmatched: 4. CDR3 size: 14 residues. CDR1 GTSNPN and CDR2 SVGIG come from the germline V gene (reference sequence). DNA for the CDR3: TGTGCCTGGTGGGACAGGACCAACACCGGGGAGCTGTTTTTT. It encodes CAWWDRTNTGELFF.

The V and J genes are TRBV5-4 and TRBJ2-7; TRBD2 is a possible D gene (6 bases). V was clipped by 3 bases and J by 4 bases, with 17 bases between them. Germline lookup yields CDR1 SGHNT and CDR2 YYREEE (reference sequence). This CDR3 has 15 residues. The CDR3 DNA reads TGTGCCAGCAGCTCCTGGGACTTGGGGGTTTACGAGCAGTACTTC. Its translation: CASSSWDLGVYEQYF.

In nucleotides, the CDR3 is TGTGCCAGCAGCTTAGGAGACATTTCCTACGAGCAGTACTTC. Its translation: CASSLGDISYEQYF. The chain links TRBV11-2 to TRBJ2-7; no definite D call. V shed 1 base and J shed 1 base, with 8 bases lying between them. The CDR3 is 14 residues long. Germline V gives CDR1 SGHAT, CDR2 FQNNGV.

The chain employs TRBV4-2 and TRBJ2-5, with TRBD2 matching 10 bases. CDR1 is LGHNA and CDR2 is YNFKEQ in the germline V gene. The J segment lost 1 base and the V segment lost 0 bases, leaving 11 bases of the junction unmatched. The CDR3 spans 19 residues. Written as DNA, the CDR3 is TGTGCCAGCAGCCAAGATGGTACTAGCGGGATGATCCCCCAAGAGACCCAGTACTTC. This encodes CASSQDGTSGMIPQETQYF.

The count of this clone is one. This chain links TRBV4-3 with TRBJ1-2; D might be TRBD1 (5 bases). The V end lost 1 base, the J end lost 2 bases, and 11 bases lay between the germline ends. The germline CDR1 and CDR2 sequences are LGHNA and YSLEER. This CDR3 has 15 residues. Here the CDR3 DNA reads TGCGCCAGCAGCCAAGGTCGGCAGGGCAACTATGGCTACACCTTC. Translated, it gives CASSQGRQGNYGYTF.

V gene TRBV11-2 combines with J gene TRBJ2-7; 8 nucleotides agree with TRBD2. The length of the CDR3 is 14 residues. The junction had 4 bases not matched to a gene; V was cut back by 3 bases and J by 3 bases. In germline, CDR1 is SGHAT, CDR2 FQNNGV. The CDR3 DNA reads as TGTGCCAGCAGCTTCGGGGGGGCCAACTACGAGCAGTACTTC. This encodes CASSFGGANYEQYF.

The chain employs TRBV15 and TRBJ1-4; unclear D gene. The germline CDR1 and CDR2 sequences are LNHNV and YYDKDF (reference sequence). CDR3 length equals 13 residues. Deletions cut 1 base from V and 8 bases from J, with 8 bases between. CDR3 sequence reads: CATSRGAVEKLFF. In nucleotides, the CDR3 is TGTGCCACCAGCAGAGGGGCAGTAGAAAAACTGTTTTTT.

The chain uses TRBV6-5 and TRBJ1-1; perhaps TRBD1 as D (6 bases). The CDR3 contains 14 residues. CDR1 and CDR2 (germline): MNHEY, SVGAGI. V gave up 8 bases and J gave up 3 bases, with 16 bases separating them. CDR3 in amino acids: CASHYRARYTEAFF. CDR3 nucleotides: TGTGCCAGCCATTACAGGGCCCGGTACACTGAAGCTTTCTTT.

This chain uses TRBV4-2 with TRBJ1-4; weak D call: TRBD1 (5 bases). The V and J ends lost 4 bases and 5 bases respectively, with 17 bases between them. The CDR3 totals 16 residues. CDR1 and CDR2 (germline): LGHNA, YNFKEQ. The CDR3 spells CASSPGERQRNEKLFF. For the CDR3, the DNA is TGTGCCAGCAGCCCCGGCGAAAGACAGAGGAATGAAAAACTGTTTTTT.

The chain is built from TRBV20-1 and TRBJ2-1, with unresolved D. In germline, CDR1 is DFQATT, CDR2 SNEGSKA (reference sequence). The V and J ends lost 5 bases and 6 bases respectively, with 2 bases between them. The CDR3 runs 9 residues. CDR3 sequence reads: CSALNEQFF. DNA of the CDR3: TGCAGTGCTCTCAATGAGCAGTTCTTC.

The J gene is TRBJ2-6, the V gene TRBV2; 8 bases agree with TRBD2. Germline lookup yields CDR1 SNHLY and CDR2 FYNNEI. V gave up 5 bases and J gave up 0 bases; unmatched junction bases: 0. The CDR3 contains 15 residues. In nucleotides, the CDR3 is TGTGCCAGCAGTAGCGGGAGCTCTGGGGCCAACGTCCTGACTTTC. This translates into CASSSGSSGANVLTF.

The chain carries TRBV19 and TRBJ2-2; TRBD2 might be the D (5 bases). Trimming left V 1 base short and J 5 bases short, with 5 bases between. Germline CDR1 and CDR2: LNHDA and SQIVND (reference sequence). The CDR3 loop spans 13 amino acids. CDR3 amino acids: CASSIAGTGELFF. CDR3 bases: TGTGCCAGTAGTATAGCGGGGACCGGGGAGCTGTTTTTT. Using reference TRBV19 and TRBJ2-2 for the parts outside the CDR3, the full variable domain is DGGITQSPKYLFRKEGQNVTLSCEQNLNHDAMYWYRQDPGQGLRLIYYSQIVNDFQKGDIAEGYSVSREKKESFPLTVTSAQKNPTAFYLCASSIAGTGELFFGEGSRLTVL.

The rearrangement uses TRBV30 and TRBJ1-4; D uncertain. This CDR3 region has 13 residues. V was cut by 1 base and J by 11 bases, with 14 bases left in between. CDR1 is GTSNPN and CDR2 is SVGIG in the germline V gene (reference sequence). CDR3 bases: TGTGCCTGGAGTGACCCGCTTAGACATAAACTGTTTTTT. This encodes CAWSDPLRHKLFF.

This sequence joins TRBV30 and TRBJ1-5; no clear D. The CDR3 totals 15 residues. Trimming took off 0 bases at V and 2 bases at J, with 11 bases between the two ends. Germline loops: CDR1 GTSNPN, CDR2 SVGIG (reference sequence). This CDR3 reads CAWSVRGRGNQPQHF. CDR3 DNA sequence: TGTGCCTGGAGTGTACGAGGGCGTGGCAATCAGCCCCAGCATTTT.

This chain uses TRBV7-2 with TRBJ1-5; D not certain. This CDR3 is 13 amino acids long. Deletions cut 5 bases from V and 1 base from J, with 6 bases between. Germline CDR1 is SGHTA and CDR2 is FQGNSA. CDR3: CASSLRSNQPQHF. Here the CDR3 DNA reads TGTGCCAGCAGCCTCAGGAGCAATCAGCCCCAGCATTTT.

The rearrangement uses TRBV4-2 and TRBJ1-2; TRBD1 aligns across 9 bases. Germline assignment: CDR1 LGHNA and CDR2 YNFKEQ. J was trimmed by 3 bases and V by 4 bases; bases with no gene match: 3. This CDR3 has 14 residues. CDR3: CASSPTGGHYGYTF. In nucleotides, the CDR3 is TGTGCCAGCAGCCCGACAGGGGGGCACTATGGCTACACCTTC.

V gene TRBV6-5 combines with J gene TRBJ1-4; unclear D gene. Germline lookup yields CDR1 MNHEY and CDR2 SVGAGI. V was clipped by 8 bases and J by 5 bases, with 9 bases between them. CDR3 length equals 12 residues. CDR3 loop: CASAWRNEKLFF. CDR3 sequence (DNA): TGTGCCAGCGCATGGAGGAATGAAAAACTGTTTTTT.

The V and J genes are TRBV6-4 and TRBJ2-1, with 12 positions matching TRBD2. CDR1 is MRHNA and CDR2 is SNTAGT in the germline V gene. Trimming removed 6 bases from V and 6 bases from J; junction bases left unmatched: 15. The CDR3 sequence is 18 residues long. The CDR3 DNA reads TGTGCCAGCAGCGACGAGGGGCTAGCGGGGGGGCCTACCAATGAGCAGTTCTTC. It specifies CASSDEGLAGGPTNEQFF.

V is TRBV28 and J is TRBJ2-1, with TRBD1 matching over 7 bases. CDR1 is MDHEN, CDR2 SYDVKM, per germline. J gave up 6 bases and V 2 bases, and 13 bases lay outside the gene matches. The CDR3 sequence is 17 residues long. CDR3 region: CASSLISGTESFNEQFF. CDR3 nucleotide sequence: TGTGCCAGCAGTTTAATTTCCGGGACAGAGAGTTTCAATGAGCAGTTCTTC.

V usage is TRBV4-2 and J usage is TRBJ2-5; the match to TRBD2 covers 8 bases. The CDR3 is 16 residues long. The trim removed 2 bases at V and 2 bases at J, leaving 7 bases unmatched. CDR1 is LGHNA, CDR2 YNFKEQ, per germline. The CDR3 protein is CASSQLRGGKQETQYF. The CDR3 bases are TGTGCCAGCAGCCAACTCCGGGGGGGAAAGCAAGAGACCCAGTACTTC.

This rearrangement joins TRBV4-1 to TRBJ2-1, with D unresolved. The germline V gene has CDR1 MGHRA and CDR2 YSYEKL. Trimming took off 0 bases at V and 9 bases at J, with 6 bases between the two ends. The CDR3 runs to 12 residues. CDR3 DNA: TGCGCCAGCAGCCAAGATGACACTGAGCAGTTCTTC. Amino acids: CASSQDDTEQFF.

V gene TRBV28 combines with J gene TRBJ1-2; a weak D match, TRBD1 (5 bases). Germline CDR1 and CDR2: MDHEN and SYDVKM. V was pared by 3 bases and J by 4 bases, with 15 bases between. The CDR3 runs 15 residues. As DNA, the CDR3 is TGTGCCAGCAGTTTGGGGCAAATGATCTTCTATGGCTACACCTTC. It translates to CASSLGQMIFYGYTF.

The CDR3 here is CASIQVPKQESLAKNIQYF. For the CDR3, the DNA is TGTGCCAGCATTCAAGTCCCCAAACAGGAGTCCTTAGCCAAAAACATTCAGTACTTC. The V call is TRBV2, the J call TRBJ2-4, with D perhaps matching TRBD1 (5 bases). CDR1 and CDR2 from the germline V gene are SNHLY and FYNNEI. This CDR3 region has 19 residues. Trimming took off 7 bases at V and 0 bases at J, with 25 bases between the two ends.